This is a list of T cell receptor beta chains from one sample in a study of human T cells and chemical hapten exposure. TCRdb analysed the RACE reads with MiXCR anew, one entry per CDR3 protein. The data show 75,000 to 90,000 distinct CDR3 sequences, with around 10% seen just once and about 1.5% held by the top ten. Sequenced here: whole blood, sampled in connection with sensitization to the hapten diphenylcyclopropenone (DPC). The source of these receptors is a woman aged 50 to 60 with alopecia areata. Some clones in this sample may be carry-over from other donors' samples. Both conserved end residues are part of each CDR3.

V	J	CDR3
TRBV2	TRBJ2-7	CASSLGLGSSYEQYF
TRBV30	TRBJ1-5	CAWRQPGNQPQHF
TRBV7-2	TRBJ2-4	CASSLKGDGAYF
TRBV6-6	TRBJ1-3	CASGSSGNTIYF
TRBV12-3/TRBV12-4	TRBJ2-7	CASSAGQGAYEQYF
TRBV10-3	TRBJ1-2	CAISGLRDTTIYGYTF
TRBV29-1	TRBJ1-2	CSVGQDYGYTF
TRBV6-6	TRBJ1-6	CASSPDRGDSPLHF
TRBV11-2	TRBJ1-2	CASSLSWGSSGYTF
TRBV5-1	TRBJ2-7	CASSLVTTGKGEQYF
TRBV7-8	TRBJ2-3	CASSRVATDTQYF
TRBV5-1	TRBJ2-7	CASSLGRWDGDREDYEQYF
TRBV6-2/TRBV6-3	TRBJ2-7	CAAGPGRASSYEQYF
TRBV20-1	TRBJ2-7	CSASSTGGEYEQYF
TRBV28	TRBJ2-7	CASRGGGVYEQYF
TRBV12-3/TRBV12-4	TRBJ1-2	CASSPRQGLIYGYTF
TRBV18	TRBJ1-1	CASSLQASFNTEAFF
TRBV4-3	TRBJ1-4	CASSQWEGGNEKLFF
TRBV28	TRBJ2-4	CASSQKIAGAKNIQYF
TRBV18	TRBJ1-4	CASSPRGAQGEKLFF
TRBV7-6	TRBJ1-1	CASSLAPTQNTEAFF
TRBV5-1	TRBJ2-5	CASSLEPLGKTQYF
TRBV20-1	TRBJ2-7	CSASSGAEQYF
TRBV21-1	TRBJ2-7	CASSSPDRSYEQYF
TRBV2	TRBJ1-5	CASSEEGRPQHF
TRBV2	TRBJ2-1	CASREGDQRYNEQFF
TRBV14	TRBJ1-6	CASSRAQGLPNSPLHF
TRBV30	TRBJ1-1	CAWSASQNTEAFF
TRBV5-4	TRBJ2-3	CVTREGPRDGDTQYF
TRBV7-8	TRBJ2-5	CASSSRGRQETQYF
TRBV18	TRBJ2-1	CVSSPIVGSGVSYNEQFF
TRBV10-3	TRBJ2-3	CAIGTSGGTDTQYF
TRBV9	TRBJ2-2	CASSVTTIGAGSTGELFF
TRBV18	TRBJ2-3	CASSPKGSTDTQYF
TRBV7-6	TRBJ2-1	CASSSRGQGGYNEQFF
TRBV27	TRBJ1-6	CASSFNRDNSPLHF
TRBV10-3	TRBJ2-1	CAISETSNEQFF
TRBV28	TRBJ2-4	CASSLRRNIQYF
TRBV7-2	TRBJ2-2	CASSTRTGLGGELFF
TRBV6-1	TRBJ2-5	CASSVDLQTGVRETQYF
TRBV20-1	TRBJ2-3	CSGLAGGDTQYF
TRBV10-3	TRBJ2-3	CAISESEDRGGKDTQYF
TRBV7-6	TRBJ2-3	CASSLVVTDSPQYF
TRBV29-1	TRBJ2-5	CSFLGPGGETQYF
TRBV6-2/TRBV6-3	TRBJ2-7	CASSRFRDSLYEQYF
TRBV11-1	TRBJ1-1	CASSYTLGAAEAFF
TRBV3-1	TRBJ1-1	CASSHRQGKNTEAFF
TRBV20-1	TRBJ1-1	CSAKAAGAVTEAFF
TRBV7-6	TRBJ2-1	CASSPQGSSYNEQFF
TRBV7-2	TRBJ2-5	CASSRGSFQETQYF
TRBV12-3/TRBV12-4	TRBJ1-1	CASSLGGQAEAFF
TRBV29-1	TRBJ1-1	CSVDRGSNTEAFF
TRBV11-2	TRBJ2-4	CASSTDRGWANIQYF
TRBV7-8	TRBJ2-1	CASSDPGLAGALYNEQFF